Detailed here is one TCR beta chain. These data are taken from a study of early T cells in non-severe SARS-CoV-2 infection. Germline CDR1 and CDR2: SGDLS and YYNGEE. This CDR3 comprises 15 residues. With 4 bases removed from V and 6 bases from J, the gap between germline ends came to 16 bases. TCRdb redid the calling of the 5' RACE reads with MiXCR, one entry per CDR3 protein. Counted here are tens of thousands of distinct CDR3 sequences, roughly 9.4% occurring once; the ten biggest clones make up 5.9%. The rearrangement uses TRBV9 and TRBJ1-4, with D unclear. Material: whole blood. The receptor comes from an adult who was a healthcare worker with PCR-confirmed SARS-CoV-2 infection or an uninfected control (not recorded which). The CDR3, as DNA: TGTGCCAGCAGCCCATCCCAGTCGTACGATGAAAAACTGTTTTTT. Translation: CASSPSQSYDEKLFF.